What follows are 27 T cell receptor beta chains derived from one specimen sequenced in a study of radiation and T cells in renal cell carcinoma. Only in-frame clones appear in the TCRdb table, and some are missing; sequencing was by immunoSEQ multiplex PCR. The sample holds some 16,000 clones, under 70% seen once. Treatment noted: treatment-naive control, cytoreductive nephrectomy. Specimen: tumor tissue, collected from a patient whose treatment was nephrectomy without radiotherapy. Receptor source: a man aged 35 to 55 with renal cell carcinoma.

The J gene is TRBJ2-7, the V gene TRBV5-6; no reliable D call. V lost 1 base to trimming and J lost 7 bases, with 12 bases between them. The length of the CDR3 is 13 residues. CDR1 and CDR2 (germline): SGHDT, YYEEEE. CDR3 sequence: CASSLRTAWEQYF. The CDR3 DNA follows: TGTGCCAGCAGCTTGCGGACCGCGTGGGAGCAGTACTTC. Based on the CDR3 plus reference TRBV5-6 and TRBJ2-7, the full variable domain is DAGVTQSPTHLIKTRGQQVTLRCSPKSGHDTVSWYQQALGQGPQFIFQYYEEEERQRGNFPDRFSGHQFPNYSSELNVNALLLGDSALYLCASSLRTAWEQYFGPGTRLTVT.

CDR3 in amino acids: CSAEGFGYTF. The CDR3 DNA reads TGCAGTGCTGAGGGGTTTGGCTACACCTTC. This chain connects TRBV20-1 to TRBJ1-2; possible D gene TRBD1, 5 bases. There are 10 residues in the CDR3. Per the germline V gene, CDR1 is DFQATT and CDR2 is SNEGSKA (reference sequence). V shed 5 bases and J shed 7 bases, with 8 bases lying between them.

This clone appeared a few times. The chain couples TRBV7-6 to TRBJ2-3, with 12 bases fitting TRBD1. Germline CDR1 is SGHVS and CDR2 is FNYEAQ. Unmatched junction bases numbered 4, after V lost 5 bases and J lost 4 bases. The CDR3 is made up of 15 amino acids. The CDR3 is CASSRGTGGPDTQYF. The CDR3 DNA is TGTGCCAGCAGCCGCGGGACAGGGGGCCCAGATACGCAGTATTTT.

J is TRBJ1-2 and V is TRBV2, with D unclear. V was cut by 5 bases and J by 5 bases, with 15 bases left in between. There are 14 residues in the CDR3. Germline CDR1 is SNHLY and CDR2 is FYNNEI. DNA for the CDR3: TGTGCCAGCAGTTCCCTGGGAAACAGTTATGGCTACACCTTC. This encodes CASSSLGNSYGYTF. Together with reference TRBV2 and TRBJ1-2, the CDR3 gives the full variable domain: EPEVTQTPSHQVTQMGQEVILRCVPISNHLYFYWYRQILGQKVEFLVSFYNNEISEKSEIFDDQFSVERPDGSNFTLKIRSTKLEDSAMYFCASSSLGNSYGYTFGSGTRLTVV.

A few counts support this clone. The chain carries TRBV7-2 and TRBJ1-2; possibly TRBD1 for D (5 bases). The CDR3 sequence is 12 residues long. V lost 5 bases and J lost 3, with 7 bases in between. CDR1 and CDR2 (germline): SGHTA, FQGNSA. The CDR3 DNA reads TGTGCCAGCAGCCCGACAGACTATGGCTACACCTTC. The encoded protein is CASSPTDYGYTF. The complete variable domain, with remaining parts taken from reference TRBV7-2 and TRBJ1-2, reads GAGVSQSPSNKVTEKGKDVELRCDPISGHTALYWYRQSLGQGLEFLIYFQGNSAPDKSGLPSDRFSAERTGGSVSTLTIQRTQQEDSAVYLCASSPTDYGYTFGSGTRLTVV.

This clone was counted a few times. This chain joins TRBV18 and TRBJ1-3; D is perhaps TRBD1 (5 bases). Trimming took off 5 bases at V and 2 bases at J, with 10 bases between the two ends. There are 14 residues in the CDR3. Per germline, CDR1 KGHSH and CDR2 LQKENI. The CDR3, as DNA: TGTGCCAGCTCAAACGACAGAGCTGGAAACACCATATATTTT. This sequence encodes CASSNDRAGNTIYF.

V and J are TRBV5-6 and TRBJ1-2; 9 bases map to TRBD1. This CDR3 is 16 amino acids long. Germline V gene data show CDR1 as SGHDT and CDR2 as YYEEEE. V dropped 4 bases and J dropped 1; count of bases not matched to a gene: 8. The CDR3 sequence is CASSRPGTGFNYGYTF. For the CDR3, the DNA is TGTGCCAGCAGCCGACCCGGGACAGGGTTTAACTATGGCTACACCTTC.

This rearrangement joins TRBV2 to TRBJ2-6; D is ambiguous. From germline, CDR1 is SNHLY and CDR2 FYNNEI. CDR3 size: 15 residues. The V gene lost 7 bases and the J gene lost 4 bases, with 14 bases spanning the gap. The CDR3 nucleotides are TGTGCCAGCAAGATAGAGGTCTTGGGGGCCAACGTCCTGACTTTC. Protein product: CASKIEVLGANVLTF.

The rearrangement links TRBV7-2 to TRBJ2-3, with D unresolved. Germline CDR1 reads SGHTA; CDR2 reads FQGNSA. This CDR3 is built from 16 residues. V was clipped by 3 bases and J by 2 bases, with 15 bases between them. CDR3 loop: CASSLRGSLPTDTQYF. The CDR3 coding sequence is TGTGCCAGCAGCTTGCGCGGCAGTCTTCCCACAGATACGCAGTATTTT. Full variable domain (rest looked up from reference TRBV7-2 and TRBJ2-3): GAGVSQSPSNKVTEKGKDVELRCDPISGHTALYWYRQSLGQGLEFLIYFQGNSAPDKSGLPSDRFSAERTGGSVSTLTIQRTQQEDSAVYLCASSLRGSLPTDTQYFGPGTRLTVL.

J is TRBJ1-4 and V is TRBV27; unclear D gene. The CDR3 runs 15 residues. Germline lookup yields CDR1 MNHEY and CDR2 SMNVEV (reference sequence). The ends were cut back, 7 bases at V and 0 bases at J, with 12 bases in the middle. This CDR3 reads CASMKTLATNEKLFF. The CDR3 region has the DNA TGTGCCAGCATGAAGACCCTTGCAACTAATGAAAAACTGTTTTTT.

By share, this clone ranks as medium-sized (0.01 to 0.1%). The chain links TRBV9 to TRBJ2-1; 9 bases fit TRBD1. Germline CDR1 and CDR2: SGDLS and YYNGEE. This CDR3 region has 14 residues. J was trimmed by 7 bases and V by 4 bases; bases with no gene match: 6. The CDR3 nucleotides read TGTGCCAGCAGCCCCCGGGACAGGGAGAATGAGCAGTTCTTC. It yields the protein CASSPRDRENEQFF.

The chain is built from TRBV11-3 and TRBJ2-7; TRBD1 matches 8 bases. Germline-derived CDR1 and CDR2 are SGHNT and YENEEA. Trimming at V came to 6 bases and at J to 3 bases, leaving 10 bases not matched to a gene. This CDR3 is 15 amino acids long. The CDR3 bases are TGTGCCAGCAGAAGATCGGGACAGGATGACTACGAGCAGTACTTC. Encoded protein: CASRRSGQDDYEQYF.

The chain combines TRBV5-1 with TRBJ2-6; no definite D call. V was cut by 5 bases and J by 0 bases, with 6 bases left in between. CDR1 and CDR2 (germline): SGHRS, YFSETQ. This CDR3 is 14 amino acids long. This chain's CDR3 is CASSLYSGANVLTF. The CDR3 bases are TGCGCCAGCAGTTTATACTCTGGGGCCAACGTCCTGACTTTC.

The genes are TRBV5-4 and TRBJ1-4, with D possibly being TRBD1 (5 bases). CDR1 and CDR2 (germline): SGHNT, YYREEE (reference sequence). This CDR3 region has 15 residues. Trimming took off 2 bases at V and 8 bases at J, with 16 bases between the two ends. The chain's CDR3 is CASSFGTLGMEKLFF. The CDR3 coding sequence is TGTGCCAGCAGCTTTGGGACTCTCGGGATGGAAAAACTGTTTTTT.

The CDR3 reads CASSGLAGGYNEQFF. The CDR3 nucleotides read TGCGCCAGCAGCGGACTAGCGGGGGGGTACAATGAGCAGTTCTTC. The chain links TRBV5-1 to TRBJ2-1; TRBD2 matches 15 bases. The CDR3 is 15 residues long. V lost 4 bases and J lost 4; bases outside the gene matches: 0. CDR1 SGHRS and CDR2 YFSETQ come from the germline V gene.

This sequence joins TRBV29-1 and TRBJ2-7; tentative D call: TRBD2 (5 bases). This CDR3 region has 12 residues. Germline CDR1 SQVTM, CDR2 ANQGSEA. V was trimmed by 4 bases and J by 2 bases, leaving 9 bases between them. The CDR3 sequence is CSVGGFAYEQYF. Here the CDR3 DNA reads TGCAGCGTTGGAGGGTTTGCCTACGAGCAGTACTTC.

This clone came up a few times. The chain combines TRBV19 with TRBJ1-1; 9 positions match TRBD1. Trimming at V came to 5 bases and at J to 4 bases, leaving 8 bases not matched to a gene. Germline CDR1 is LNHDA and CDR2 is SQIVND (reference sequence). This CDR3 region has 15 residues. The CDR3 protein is CASSGQGIVSTEAFF. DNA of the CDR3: TGTGCCAGTAGTGGACAGGGGATCGTGAGCACTGAAGCTTTCTTT. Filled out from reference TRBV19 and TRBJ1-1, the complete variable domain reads DGGITQSPKYLFRKEGQNVTLSCEQNLNHDAMYWYRQDPGQGLRLIYYSQIVNDFQKGDIAEGYSVSREKKESFPLTVTSAQKNPTAFYLCASSGQGIVSTEAFFGQGTRLTVV.

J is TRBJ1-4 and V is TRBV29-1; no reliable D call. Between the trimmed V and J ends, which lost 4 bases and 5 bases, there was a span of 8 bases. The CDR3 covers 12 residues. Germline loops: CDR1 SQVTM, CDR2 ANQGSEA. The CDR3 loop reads CSVAQSNEKLFF. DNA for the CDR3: TGCAGCGTTGCCCAATCAAATGAAAAACTGTTTTTT.

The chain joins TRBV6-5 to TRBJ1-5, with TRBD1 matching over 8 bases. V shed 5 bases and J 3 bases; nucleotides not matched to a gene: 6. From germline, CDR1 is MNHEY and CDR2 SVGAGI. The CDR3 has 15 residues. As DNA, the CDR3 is TGTGCCAGCAGTCCGGGGGACAGGAACAATCAGCCCCAGCATTTT. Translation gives CASSPGDRNNQPQHF.

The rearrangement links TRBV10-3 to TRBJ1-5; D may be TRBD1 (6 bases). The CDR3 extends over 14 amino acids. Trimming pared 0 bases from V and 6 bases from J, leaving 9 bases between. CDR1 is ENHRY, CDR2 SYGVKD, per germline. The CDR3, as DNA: TGTGCCATCAGTGAGTCGGGGGGCGCTCAGCCCCAGCATTTT. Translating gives CAISESGGAQPQHF.

The CDR3 protein is CASRRQGKQFF. The CDR3 bases are TGTGCCAGCAGGAGACAGGGCAAGCAGTTCTTC. The rearrangement joins TRBV6-6 to TRBJ2-1, with 7 bases identical to TRBD1. Trimming cost V 6 bases and J 11 bases; bases outside gene matches: 4. The CDR3 covers 11 residues. CDR1 MNHNY and CDR2 SVGAGI come from the germline V gene (reference sequence).

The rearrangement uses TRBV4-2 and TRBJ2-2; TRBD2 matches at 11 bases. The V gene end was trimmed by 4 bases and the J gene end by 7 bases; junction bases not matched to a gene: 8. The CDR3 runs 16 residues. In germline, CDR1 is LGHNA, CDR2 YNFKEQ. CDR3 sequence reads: CASSLISGGELGELFF. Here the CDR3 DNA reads TGTGCCAGCAGCCTTATTAGCGGGGGGGAACTCGGGGAGCTGTTTTTT.

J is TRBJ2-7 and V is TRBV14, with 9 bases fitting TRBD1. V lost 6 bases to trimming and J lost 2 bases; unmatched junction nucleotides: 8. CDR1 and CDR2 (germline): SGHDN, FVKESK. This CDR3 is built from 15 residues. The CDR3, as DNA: TGTGCCAGCAGTCCCTCCGGGACAGGGACCTACGAGCAGTACTTC. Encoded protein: CASSPSGTGTYEQYF.

In DNA, the CDR3 is TGTGCCAGTAGTATTTCAGCGGCAGGGGGTCACGAGCAGTACTTC. Translation gives CASSISAAGGHEQYF. The J gene is TRBJ2-7, the V gene TRBV19; 7 bases align to TRBD1. The germline V gene encodes CDR1 LNHDA and CDR2 SQIVND (reference sequence). V lost 3 bases to trimming and J lost 5 bases; unmatched junction nucleotides: 10. The length of the CDR3 is 15 residues.

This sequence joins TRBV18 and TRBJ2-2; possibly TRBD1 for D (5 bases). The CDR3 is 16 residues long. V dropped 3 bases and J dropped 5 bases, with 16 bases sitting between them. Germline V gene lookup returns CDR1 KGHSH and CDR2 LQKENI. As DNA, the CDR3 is TGTGCCAGCTCACCCGACAGACTCTTAAGGACCGGGGAGCTGTTTTTT. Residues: CASSPDRLLRTGELFF.

CDR3 residues: CASSLGGLGSNEQYF. The CDR3 DNA reads as TGTGCCAGCAGCTTAGGCGGGTTGGGGTCCAACGAGCAGTACTTC. The chain carries TRBV7-6 and TRBJ2-7, with D maybe TRBD2 (5 bases). The CDR3 contains 15 residues. Germline CDR1 reads SGHVS; CDR2 reads FNYEAQ. V was clipped by 1 base and J by 5 bases, with 15 bases between them.

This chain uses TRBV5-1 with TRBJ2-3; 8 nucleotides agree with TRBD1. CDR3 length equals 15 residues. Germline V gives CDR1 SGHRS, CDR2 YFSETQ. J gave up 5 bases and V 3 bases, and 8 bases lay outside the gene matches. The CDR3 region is CASSSDRAVKDTQYF. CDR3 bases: TGCGCCAGCAGCTCGGACAGGGCAGTTAAAGATACGCAGTATTTT.